This TCR beta chain originates from a study of blood T cell repertoires in COVID-19 (dated by TCRdb to 2018 to 2020). Study-level background: Samples from collaborators originated in the United States, Italy and Spain and spanned both the acute and convalescent phases of COVID-19. The prospective study material was composed of cDNA or gDNA derived from T cells, B-cell-depleted T cells, or PBMCs. Subjects who had been exposed to COVID-19, were actively infected with it, or had recovered from it provided the deeply sampled blood TCRbeta repertoires that made up the dataset. The repertoires were released in a freely available public database meant as a resource for research on the immune response to SARS-CoV-2. Samples came from the ongoing ImmuneRACE study (first 160 participants) plus 1,254 subjects from 6 global collaborators. The sample metadata nearly always contained a de-identified subject ID, COVID-19 status, age in years and sex. Where HLA class I and class II types were available, the types were taken from metadata supplied by the sample provider, not from assay-based typing.

A remark on this clone: What antigen it recognizes has not been identified. Base qualities are not recorded, but no much larger clone differs from it by a single base.

General findings and caveats noted by the study authors: The amount of clinical and demographic metadata varied by source and participant and was provided uncurated.

Each collaborating institution followed its own protocols to collect whole blood in K2EDTA tubes. For TCRbeta analysis, collaborator samples were shipped as frozen whole blood, as isolated PBMCs, or as DNA extracted from either sample type. TCRbeta CDR3 regions were amplified from genomic DNA using the immunoSEQ Assay, a bias-controlled multiplex PCR. As for the original processing: The number of nucleated cells in each sample was estimated by amplification of reference gene primers within the assay. To quantify the absolute abundance of each unique TCRbeta CDR3 rearrangement, sequence reads were collapsed and filtered. For each sample, productive Simpson clonality was calculated as the square root of Simpson's diversity index across productive rearrangements. The immuneACCESS repertoire file appears here via TCRdb, limited to in-frame rearrangements. These files lack a portion of the clones; in checked studies, under half of the deficit traces to unresolved V genes, and the cause of the others is not known. V, J and clone size reflect that table, while D and trimming were determined from the DNA. The sample contains roughly 77,000 clones, 88% of them found a single time. Roughly 5% of the sample is taken by the ten largest.

CDR1 and CDR2, looked up from the germline V gene, are SQVTM and ANQGSEA. The V and J ends are trimmed by 0 bases and 0 bases, leaving 12 bases between them. CDR3 length: 15 amino acids, cysteine to phenylalanine. The read is trimmed to its CDR3 DNA, 45 bases read in frame from base 1. The sequence was collected from a human donor in a cohort sampled during active COVID-19. The sequence is built from TRBV29-1 and TRBJ2-7; the D segment cannot be called with confidence. The sample consisted of peripheral blood. Here is the DNA: TGCAGCGTTGAAGATCCTCACAGAACCTCCTACGAGCAGTACTTC. The resulting protein is CSVEDPHRTSYEQYF.